The clone carrying this T cell receptor beta chain was found once. Its antigen is currently unknown. The CDR3 sequence is 14 residues long. Germline V CDR1 and CDR2: MNHNS, SASEGT. V lost 4 bases, J lost 4 bases, and 12 bases lay in between. This sample stems from a study of cytomegalovirus exposure and HLA in healthy donors. Study as a whole: The approximately 110 validation repertoires, a later analysis reported, used the same platform as the roughly 700 repertoires from the first cohort. The study's findings and limits: In vitro assays verified that a few CMV-associated chains recognized CMV antigens specifically. Most TCR sequences showed up rarely, but some public TCRs showed up in many donors. The authors enumerated over 150 TCR beta chains as linked to cytomegalovirus.

Method: immunoSEQ multiplex PCR; TCRdb's copy keeps in-frame clones and lacks some. Among tens of thousands of clones listed, about nine tenths were seen once. The sample consisted of PBMCs. The rearrangement links TRBV6-1 to TRBJ2-3, with D unclear. This TCR came from a man between 18 and 35 years old in good health and CMV-seronegative. CDR3 amino acids: CASSARIEPDTQYF. Here the CDR3 DNA reads TGTGCCAGCAGTGCCAGGATCGAGCCAGATACGCAGTATTTT.